The sequence of this TCR beta chain was determined in a study of blood T cell repertoires in COVID-19. Study as a whole: Samples representing acute and convalescent COVID-19 were sourced from the United States, Italy and Spain. PBMCs, B-cell-depleted T cells, or T cells provided the cDNA or gDNA that made up the material.

The CDR3 covers 13 residues. Losses at the gene ends were 7 bases for V and 4 bases for J; bases not matched to a gene: 6. Germline V gene sequence: CDR1 SGHTS, CDR2 YDEGEE. Methods used by the authors: Amplification of reference gene primers provided the estimated nucleated cell counts. Assay used: immunoSEQ multiplex PCR; TCRdb lists only in-frame clones, some missing. That table supplies the V and J calls and clone size; D and trimming were determined from the DNA. The sample yields 200,000 to 300,000 clones, about 91% seen once. In this sample, this clone turned up many times. Participants' reported clinical history set cohort assignment.

Sequenced input: PBMCs or T cells enriched from blood (not recorded which). The TCR comes from a woman in her 40s with acute COVID-19. This chain connects TRBV5-8 to TRBJ2-7; 9 bases match TRBD2. The CDR3 nucleotides are TGTGCCAGCCTTAGCGGGAGTGGATACGAGCAGTACTTC. This encodes CASLSGSGYEQYF.